These 16 T cell receptor beta chains originate from one sample sequenced in a study of monozygotic twins with inflammatory bowel disease. TCRdb reprocessed the 5' RACE reads and reports one entry per CDR3 protein, with no DNA. This repertoire includes just over 300,000 distinct CDR3 sequences. The sample was blood. Source of these receptors: a human donor with ulcerative colitis or Crohn's disease, or a healthy co-twin of an affected twin (not recorded which).

This clonotype is medium-sized by frequency. V usage is TRBV28 and J usage is TRBJ2-1; the D call from TCRdb, TRBD1, cannot be confirmed without DNA. The CDR3 sequence is 17 residues long. Germline CDR1 MDHEN, CDR2 SYDVKM. The CDR3 protein is CASSFPGRAILRDEQFF.

The CDR3 sequence: CATGRSSYNEQFF. The chain carries TRBV10-3 and TRBJ2-1. CDR3 length equals 13 residues. Germline V CDR1 and CDR2: ENHRY, SYGVKD.

The rearrangement links TRBV12-3 or TRBV12-4 to TRBJ2-3. This CDR3 has 11 residues. The chain's CDR3 is CANRSTDTQYF.

The rearrangement joins TRBV11-2 to TRBJ2-1; TCRdb returns TRBD1, unconfirmable since there is no DNA. This CDR3 spans 18 amino acids. Per the germline V gene, CDR1 is SGHAT and CDR2 is FQNNGV. The CDR3 here is CASSFRTGVYGGSGEQFF.

The chain couples TRBV5-1 to TRBJ2-7. CDR1 is SGHRS, CDR2 YFSETQ, per germline. The CDR3 has 16 residues. This chain's CDR3 is CASSPVSGVGSYEQYF.

This chain's CDR3 is CASSLTGVEQYF. V gene TRBV7-9 combines with J gene TRBJ2-7; TCRdb picks TRBD1, but there is no DNA to check that call. The CDR3 length is 12 residues. Per germline, CDR1 SEHNR and CDR2 FQNEAQ (reference sequence). The full variable domain, in which reference TRBV7-9 and TRBJ2-7 provide the parts outside the CDR3, is DTGVSQNPRHKITKRGQNVTFRCDPISEHNRLYWYRQTLGQGPEFLTYFQNEAQLEKSRLLSDRFSAERPKGSFSTLEIQRTEQGDSAMYLCASSLTGVEQYFGPGTRLTVT.

This chain links TRBV27 with TRBJ1-2. The CDR3 runs to 15 residues. Germline CDR1 and CDR2: MNHEY and SMNVEV (reference sequence). CDR3: CASSLVAGDLYGYTF.

The V call is TRBV28, the J call TRBJ2-7. This CDR3 is 15 amino acids long. Germline V lookup: CDR1 MDHEN, CDR2 SYDVKM. This chain's CDR3 is CASSLIFGTSYEQYF.

This chain links TRBV7-8 with TRBJ2-1; TCRdb designates TRBD1, a call that cannot be tested without DNA. Germline lookup yields CDR1 SGHVS and CDR2 FQNEAQ. The CDR3 covers 14 residues. CDR3 amino acids: CASSFSGQNNEQFF.

The rearrangement uses TRBV11-2 and TRBJ2-5; checking the TCRdb D call of TRBD1 is not possible without DNA. This CDR3 is 12 amino acids long. Germline V gene data show CDR1 as SGHAT and CDR2 as FQNNGV. CDR3 loop: CASRQGEVTQYF.

This chain joins TRBV5-1 and TRBJ2-1; TCRdb outputs TRBD1, but without DNA this stays unchecked. Per the germline V gene, CDR1 is SGHRS and CDR2 is YFSETQ. The CDR3 runs 17 residues. This CDR3 reads CASSTWGAGAFYNEQFF.

The CDR3 loop reads CASGTRTGAYEQYF. This chain links TRBV12-3 or TRBV12-4 with TRBJ2-7; the D gene TCRdb calls, TRBD1, cannot be checked with no DNA. This CDR3 is built from 14 residues.

The gene calls are TRBV20-1 and TRBJ2-5; TCRdb proposes TRBD2, but this gene call is untestable without DNA. Looked up from germline, CDR1 is DFQATT and CDR2 is SNEGSKA (reference sequence). The CDR3 runs 12 residues. CDR3 amino acids: CSAIAGGETQYF.

This chain joins TRBV29-1 and TRBJ2-1; TCRdb reports TRBD2, a call that lacks DNA to check it against. The germline V gene encodes CDR1 SQVTM and CDR2 ANQGSEA. The CDR3 extends over 15 amino acids. The CDR3 spells CSVVPGLVKGREQFF.

CDR3 loop: CASSFQNSNQPQHF. The genes are TRBV12-3 or TRBV12-4 and TRBJ1-5. The CDR3 contains 14 residues.

The chain has TRBV7-9 and TRBJ2-7. The CDR3 consists of 13 residues. Germline V gene lookup returns CDR1 SEHNR and CDR2 FQNEAQ (reference sequence). The CDR3 protein is CASSLHAVYEQYF. Full variable domain (outside the CDR3, taken from reference TRBV7-9 and TRBJ2-7): DTGVSQNPRHKITKRGQNVTFRCDPISEHNRLYWYRQTLGQGPEFLTYFQNEAQLEKSRLLSDRFSAERPKGSFSTLEIQRTEQGDSAMYLCASSLHAVYEQYFGPGTRLTVT.